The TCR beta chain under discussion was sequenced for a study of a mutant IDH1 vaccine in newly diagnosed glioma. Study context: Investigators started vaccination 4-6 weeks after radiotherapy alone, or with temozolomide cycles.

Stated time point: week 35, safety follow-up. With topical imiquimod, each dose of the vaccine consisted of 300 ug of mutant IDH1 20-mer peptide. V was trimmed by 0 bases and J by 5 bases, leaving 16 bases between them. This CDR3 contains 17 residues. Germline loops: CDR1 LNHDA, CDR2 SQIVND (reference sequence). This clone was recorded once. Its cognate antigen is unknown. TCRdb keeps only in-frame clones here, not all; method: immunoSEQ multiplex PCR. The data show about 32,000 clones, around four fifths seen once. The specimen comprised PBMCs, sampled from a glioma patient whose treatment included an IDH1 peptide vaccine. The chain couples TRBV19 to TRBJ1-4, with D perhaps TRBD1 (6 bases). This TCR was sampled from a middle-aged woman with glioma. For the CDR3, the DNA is TGTGCCAGTAGTATAGAGTGGGGAGCAGGGGCAAATGAAAAACTGTTTTTT. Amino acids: CASSIEWGAGANEKLFF.